Sequencing of this TCR beta chain was carried out in a study of diagnostic markers for celiac disease (TCRdb year 2020). This sample was sequenced with an Illumina MiSeq. Following reprocessing of the reads by TCRdb, the data hold one row per CDR3 protein sequence and no DNA is available. In this sample's table one finds approximately 500 distinct CDR3 sequences. About 65% of the sample comes from the top ten. Notes on this clonotype: The antigen this receptor binds is unknown.

Sequencing was done on a sample of either unsorted cells or a sorted T cell fraction (not recorded which). This clonotype originated in a human donor. This table probably holds off-target reads from a library built for another chain.

The CDR3 sequence is CASSPGGGYMNTEAFF. The rearrangement joined TRBV19 to TRBJ1-1; without DNA, the TCRdb call of TRBD1 cannot be checked. CDR3 length: 16 amino acids, cysteine to phenylalanine. Nucleotide data are not available. The germline V gene (reference sequence) supplies CDR1 LNHDA and CDR2 SQIVND.